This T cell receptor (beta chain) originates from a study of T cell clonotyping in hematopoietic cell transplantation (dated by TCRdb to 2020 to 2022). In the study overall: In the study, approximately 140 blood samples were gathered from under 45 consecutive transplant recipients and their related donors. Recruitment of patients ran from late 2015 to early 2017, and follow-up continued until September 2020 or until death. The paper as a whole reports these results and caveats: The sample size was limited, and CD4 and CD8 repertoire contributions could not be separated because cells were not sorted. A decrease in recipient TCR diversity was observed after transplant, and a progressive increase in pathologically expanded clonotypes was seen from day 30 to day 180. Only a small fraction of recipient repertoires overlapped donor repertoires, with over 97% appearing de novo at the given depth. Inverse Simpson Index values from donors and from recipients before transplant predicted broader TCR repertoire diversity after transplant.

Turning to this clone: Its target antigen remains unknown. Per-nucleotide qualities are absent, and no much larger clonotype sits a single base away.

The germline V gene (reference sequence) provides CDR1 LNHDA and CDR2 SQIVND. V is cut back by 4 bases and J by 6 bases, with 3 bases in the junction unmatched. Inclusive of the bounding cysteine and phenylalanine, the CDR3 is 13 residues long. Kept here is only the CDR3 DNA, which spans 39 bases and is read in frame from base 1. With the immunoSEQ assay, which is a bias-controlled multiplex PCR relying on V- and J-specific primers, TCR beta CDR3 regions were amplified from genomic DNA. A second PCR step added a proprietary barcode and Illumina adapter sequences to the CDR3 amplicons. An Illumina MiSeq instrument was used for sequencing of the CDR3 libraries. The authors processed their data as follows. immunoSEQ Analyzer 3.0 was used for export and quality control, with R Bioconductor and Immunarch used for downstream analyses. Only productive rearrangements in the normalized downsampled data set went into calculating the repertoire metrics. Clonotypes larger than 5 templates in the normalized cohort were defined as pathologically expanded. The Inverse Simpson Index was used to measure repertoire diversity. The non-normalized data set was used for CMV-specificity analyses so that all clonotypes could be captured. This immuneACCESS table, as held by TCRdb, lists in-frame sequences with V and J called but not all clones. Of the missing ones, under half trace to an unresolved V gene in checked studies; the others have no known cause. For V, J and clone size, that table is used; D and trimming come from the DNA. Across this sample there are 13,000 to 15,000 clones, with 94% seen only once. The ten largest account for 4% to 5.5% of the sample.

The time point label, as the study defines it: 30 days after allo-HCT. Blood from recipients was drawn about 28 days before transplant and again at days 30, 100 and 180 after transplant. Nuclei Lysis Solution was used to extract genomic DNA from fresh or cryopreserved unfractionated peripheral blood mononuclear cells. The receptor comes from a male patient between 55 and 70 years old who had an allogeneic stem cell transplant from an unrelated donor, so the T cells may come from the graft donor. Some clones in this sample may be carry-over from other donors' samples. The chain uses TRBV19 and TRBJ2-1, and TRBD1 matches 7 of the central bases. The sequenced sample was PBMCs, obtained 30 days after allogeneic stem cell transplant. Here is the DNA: TGTGCCAGTAGTACCGGACAGGTCAATGAGCAGTTCTTC. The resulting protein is CASSTGQVNEQFF.